The following is a TCR beta chain sequence with its context. This sample stems from a study of shared T cell receptors in the human thymus. The CDR3 covers 17 residues. The V and J ends lost 3 bases and 4 bases, in that order; junction bases with no gene match: 10. Germline V gives CDR1 SGDLS, CDR2 YYNGEE. The repertoire was sequenced with immunoSEQ multiplex PCR; TCRdb's copy has only in-frame clones and lacks some. The repertoire consists of approximately 760,000 clones, with approximately 83% occurring once and the leading ten covering more than 0.01%. This sample was shared with a second study, whose subject was human thymus T cells. This second study notes: It was from resections taken during corrective heart surgery that the thymus tissue came.

The chain has TRBV9 and TRBJ2-1; 10 positions agree with TRBD2. This receptor was taken from a girl under two years old with a congenital heart defect. The source material was thymocytes. CDR3 protein: CASSAEAGGRFYNEQFF. CDR3 in DNA: TGTGCCAGCAGCGCAGAAGCGGGGGGGCGGTTTTACAATGAGCAGTTCTTC.